The clone carrying this T cell receptor (beta chain) was counted only a few times. Its matching antigen is unknown. The data were obtained in a study of response to subunit inactivated influenza vaccine. Whole-study results and caveats: Authors suggested each seasonal influenza vaccination recruits few new T cells.

TCRdb called the RT-PCR reads again in MiXCR, with one record for every CDR3 protein. Among 860,000 or so distinct CDR3 sequences listed, 21% were seen once. The germline V and J ends were trimmed by 9 bases and 1 base, with 13 bases remaining between them. This CDR3 region has 14 residues. The germline V gene encodes CDR1 LNHNV and CDR2 YYDKDF (reference sequence). This material consisted of PBMCs from blood, taken more than 4 days after vaccination. This rearrangement joins TRBV15 to TRBJ2-4; D uncertain. This TCR was recovered from a man over 45 who received an inactivated influenza vaccine. CDR3 nucleotides: TGTGCCACGAGACGAGCCGGGGCCAAAAACATTCAGTACTTC. Protein sequence: CATRRAGAKNIQYF.